The 17 T cell receptor beta chains presented below share a single source sample, sequenced in a study of early T cells in non-severe SARS-CoV-2 infection. One entry per CDR3 protein results from TCRdb running MiXCR on the 5' RACE reads. Of about 99,000 distinct CDR3 sequences listed, around 16% are singletons. Sequencing was carried out using whole blood. The receptors originated from an adult who was a healthcare worker with PCR-confirmed SARS-CoV-2 infection or an uninfected control (not recorded which).

The chain is built from TRBV6-1 and TRBJ1-4, with 10 positions matching TRBD1. The V gene's germline CDR1 is MNHNS and CDR2 SASEGT. This CDR3 region has 14 residues. Losses at the gene ends were 3 bases for V and 5 bases for J; bases not matched to a gene: 0. This CDR3 reads CASSEGQGNEKLFF. CDR3 in DNA: TGTGCCAGCAGTGAGGGACAGGGGAATGAAAAACTGTTTTTT.

The chain carries TRBV20-1 and TRBJ2-5; 9 nucleotides match TRBD2. J lost 4 bases, V lost 6 bases, and 9 bases had no gene match. Per germline, CDR1 DFQATT and CDR2 SNEGSKA (reference sequence). This CDR3 spans 14 amino acids. In DNA, the CDR3 is TGCAGTGCCAGGGCGCTAGCGGGGAGAGAGACCCAGTACTTC. Its translation is CSARALAGRETQYF.

This clonotype has a handful of counts. The chain has TRBV20-1 and TRBJ1-3; weak D call: TRBD1 (5 bases). Trimming removed 2 bases at V and 0 bases at J, with 11 bases between. There are 15 residues in the CDR3. CDR1 and CDR2 from the germline V gene are DFQATT and SNEGSKA (reference sequence). CDR3 sequence reads: CSARWGSRSGNTIYF. The CDR3 nucleotides read TGCAGTGCTAGATGGGGGTCTCGCTCTGGAAACACCATATATTTT.

V is TRBV18 and J is TRBJ2-7, with D possibly being TRBD2 (6 bases). The CDR3 loop spans 14 amino acids. V was cut by 3 bases and J by 4 bases, with 13 bases left in between. Looked up from germline, CDR1 is KGHSH and CDR2 is LQKENI. The CDR3 DNA sequence: TGTGCCAGCTCACCGGGTCAGGAGGGATACGAGCAGTACTTC. This encodes CASSPGQEGYEQYF.

This chain uses TRBV6-2 or TRBV6-3 with TRBJ2-7; D remains unclear. The CDR3 has 15 residues. V gave up 7 bases and J gave up 2 bases, with 18 bases separating them. Germline V gene data show CDR1 as MNHEY and CDR2 as SVGEGT. For the CDR3, the DNA is TGTGCCAGCAACAAAGACAAGAGAAAGACCTACGAGCAGTACTTC. Translation gives CASNKDKRKTYEQYF.

This clonotype was observed a few times. The V gene is TRBV11-2, the J gene TRBJ2-1; D is possibly TRBD2 (6 bases). V lost 4 bases and J 5 bases, leaving 18 bases between the germline ends. Germline V gives CDR1 SGHAT, CDR2 FQNNGV. The CDR3 length is 16 residues. The chain's CDR3 is CASSSTTGGSHNEQFF. CDR3 DNA sequence: TGTGCCAGCAGCTCGACCACCGGGGGATCCCACAATGAGCAGTTCTTC.

This clonotype was seen a few times. This chain's CDR3 is CVSRTGSTDTQYF. Here the CDR3 DNA reads TGCGTTTCGAGGACAGGGAGCACAGATACGCAGTATTTT. V is TRBV29-1 and J is TRBJ2-3; 8 bases line up with TRBD1. The CDR3 has 13 amino acids. Germline V gene lookup returns CDR1 SQVTM and CDR2 ANQGSEA.

This clonotype was counted between two and nine times. V usage is TRBV14 and J usage is TRBJ1-4, with D unresolved. With 5 bases removed from V and 8 bases from J, the gap between germline ends came to 15 bases. Germline V gene data show CDR1 as SGHDN and CDR2 as FVKESK. The CDR3 totals 14 residues. In nucleotides, the CDR3 is TGTGCCAGCAGCTTGGGAGGTTTTGAGGAAAAACTGTTTTTT. This encodes CASSLGGFEEKLFF.

The chain links TRBV6-1 to TRBJ2-4; 9 bases map to TRBD1. V was clipped by 2 bases and J by 7 bases; unmatched bases: 6. This CDR3 contains 15 residues. The germline V gene encodes CDR1 MNHNS and CDR2 SASEGT. This CDR3 reads CASSESNRGRNIQYF. CDR3 in DNA: TGTGCCAGCAGTGAAAGCAACAGGGGGCGGAACATTCAGTACTTC.

The chain has TRBV11-2 and TRBJ2-5; 8 nucleotides align to TRBD2. V lost 1 base, J lost 5 bases, and 9 bases stayed unmatched. The germline V gene encodes CDR1 SGHAT and CDR2 FQNNGV. This CDR3 contains 16 residues. The DNA of the CDR3 is TGTGCCAGCAGCTTAGTAGGAGCGGGAGTACTTGAGACCCAGTACTTC. Protein: CASSLVGAGVLETQYF.

This clonotype occurred a few times. The chain is built from TRBV12-3 or TRBV12-4 and TRBJ1-1, with D perhaps TRBD1 (5 bases). Trimming removed 8 bases at V and 11 bases at J, with 15 bases between. The CDR3 extends over 11 amino acids. CDR3 in amino acids: CASFHRDSAFF. The CDR3 DNA reads TGTGCCAGCTTTCACCGGGACTCGGCTTTCTTT.

This clonotype appeared a few times. CDR3 in amino acids: CASMERGYSTDTQYF. DNA of the CDR3: TGTGCCAGCATGGAGCGGGGCTACAGCACAGATACGCAGTATTTT. The rearrangement links TRBV27 to TRBJ2-3; 7 bases fit TRBD2. The CDR3 extends over 15 amino acids. V trimming: 7 bases; J trimming: 0 bases; junction bases outside the gene matches: 7. CDR1 is MNHEY, CDR2 SMNVEV, per germline (reference sequence).

This clonotype was detected only a few times. This chain uses TRBV10-3 with TRBJ1-6, with TRBD1 as a possible D gene (6 bases). Germline V gene data show CDR1 as ENHRY and CDR2 as SYGVKD. The germline V and J ends were trimmed by 3 bases and 9 bases, with 12 bases remaining between them. The CDR3 loop spans 14 amino acids. The CDR3 DNA follows: TGTGCCATCAGTGACGCAGGGGCCGGTTCACCCCTCCACTTT. This sequence encodes CAISDAGAGSPLHF.

This clonotype was counted once. The chain combines TRBV20-1 with TRBJ1-1; perhaps TRBD1 as D (5 bases). V was shortened by 0 bases and J by 0 bases, with 8 bases between the two germline ends. The germline gives CDR1 DFQATT, CDR2 SNEGSKA (reference sequence). The CDR3 extends over 14 amino acids. The CDR3 sequence is CSAREGQVNTEAFF. The CDR3, as DNA: TGCAGTGCTAGAGAGGGGCAAGTGAACACTGAAGCTTTCTTT.

The CDR3 nucleotides read TGCAGCGTTGAGGGGGCAGGGGAGACCGGGGAGCTGTTTTTT. Its protein is CSVEGAGETGELFF. The gene calls are TRBV29-1 and TRBJ2-2; perhaps TRBD1 as D (6 bases). Germline lookup yields CDR1 SQVTM and CDR2 ANQGSEA. The CDR3 covers 14 residues. The V end lost 3 bases, the J end lost 5 bases, and 13 bases lay between the germline ends.

The table lists this clonotype with a few counts. This chain links TRBV10-3 with TRBJ2-7, with 11 bases aligning to TRBD2. Losses at the gene ends were 6 bases for V and 3 bases for J; bases not matched to a gene: 4. CDR1 and CDR2 (germline): ENHRY, SYGVKD. The CDR3 runs to 14 residues. As DNA, the CDR3 is TGTGCCATCAGCCATGGGACTAGCGGCTACGAGCAGTACTTC. Its translation: CAISHGTSGYEQYF.

This clonotype was found once. This chain connects TRBV20-1 to TRBJ2-7; unclear D gene. Germline V gene data show CDR1 as DFQATT and CDR2 as SNEGSKA (reference sequence). The CDR3 is 11 amino acids. The V gene lost 7 bases and the J gene lost 5 bases, with 12 bases spanning the gap. In DNA, the CDR3 is TGCAGTGTCCGTCGTAAGAACGAGCAGTACTTC. Its protein is CSVRRKNEQYF.